This T cell receptor beta chain was identified during a study of T cell responses to AZD1222 COVID-19 vaccine. Profiling relied on immunoSEQ multiplex PCR, and the TCRdb table lists in-frame clones only, not all of them. The repertoire holds 150,000 to 200,000 clones, with 70% to 90% as singletons. This CDR3 region has 14 residues. The germline gives CDR1 SNHLY, CDR2 FYNNEI. V was cut by 6 bases and J by 4 bases, with 14 bases left in between. Study results and caveats: Clonal diversity was possibly underestimated, and white British individuals and females predominated among donors. Two doses of AZD1222 preceded a rise in Spike-specific TCR breadth and depth. With dominance at 160-218 and 743-854, vaccine-associated CD4 TCRs spanned spike.

Samples with a second dose at about 4 or about 12 weeks were pooled together. Points on this clone: The antigen is undetermined.

Source: peripheral blood, taken 28 days after the second AZD1222 dose. The TCR was taken from an adult who received the AZD1222 COVID-19 vaccine. The J gene is TRBJ2-3, the V gene TRBV2; weak D call: TRBD1 (6 bases). CDR3 sequence: CASRPGRGPDTQYF. The CDR3 DNA follows: TGTGCCAGCAGACCCGGCAGGGGTCCAGATACGCAGTATTTT.